The 24 T cell receptor beta chains given below trace back to one sample, sequenced in a study of T cell changes during pregnancy in multiple sclerosis. The protocol was immunoSEQ multiplex PCR, while the TCRdb copy is restricted to in-frame clones and leaves out a portion. The sample contains roughly 49,000 clones, 80% to 95% of which appear only once. This material consisted of CD8+ T cells from peripheral blood mononuclear cells, taken after pregnancy. All receptors come from a female donor with multiple sclerosis, enrolled in a pregnancy study.

This chain connects TRBV29-1 to TRBJ2-7, with D unresolved. Germline V CDR1 and CDR2: SQVTM, ANQGSEA. This CDR3 is built from 14 residues. The V gene lost 0 bases and the J gene lost 0 bases, with 9 bases spanning the gap. In DNA form, the CDR3 reads TGCAGCGTTGAAGAGGCTACAGCCTCCTACGAGCAGTACTTC. The encoded protein is CSVEEATASYEQYF.

The chain recombines TRBV19 with TRBJ2-7, with TRBD1 matching 7 bases. The J segment lost 5 bases and the V segment lost 5 bases, leaving 3 bases of the junction unmatched. The CDR3 has 12 amino acids. Germline values: CDR1 LNHDA, CDR2 SQIVND (reference sequence). CDR3 nucleotide sequence: TGTGCCAGTAGTGAGGGGACAGACGAGCAGTACTTC. It yields the protein CASSEGTDEQYF.

Here the CDR3 DNA reads TGTGCCAGCAGTGGAGAAAGCTATGGCTACACCTTC. Translated: CASSGESYGYTF. The chain has TRBV2 and TRBJ1-2; D not resolved. The CDR3 has 12 amino acids. V lost 4 bases, J lost 4 bases, and 7 bases lay in between. CDR1 and CDR2 from the germline V gene are SNHLY and FYNNEI.

This chain's CDR3 is CASSPRTGEAFF. DNA for the CDR3: TGTGCCAGCAGCCCCCGGACAGGGGAAGCTTTCTTT. The V gene is TRBV11-2, the J gene TRBJ1-1; 8 bases align to TRBD1. The V and J ends lost 5 bases and 8 bases, in that order; junction bases with no gene match: 4. The CDR3 extends over 12 amino acids. Germline assignment: CDR1 SGHAT and CDR2 FQNNGV.

The chain couples TRBV4-3 to TRBJ1-1; D unresolved. Germline V lookup: CDR1 LGHNA, CDR2 YSLEER. Trimming took 1 base from V and 1 from J, leaving 4 bases between them. The CDR3 has 13 residues. The CDR3 protein is CASSQGRNTEAFF. CDR3 DNA sequence: TGCGCCAGCAGCCAAGGGAGGAACACTGAAGCTTTCTTT.

This clone was picked up one time. The rearrangement uses TRBV4-1 and TRBJ2-3, with 7 bases identical to TRBD1. Germline V gene data show CDR1 as MGHRA and CDR2 as YSYEKL. CDR3 length equals 15 residues. J lost 2 bases, V lost 5 bases, and 7 bases had no gene match. CDR3 coding DNA: TGCGCCAGCAGCTCTGGGACAGAGACCACAGATACGCAGTATTTT. Amino acid sequence: CASSSGTETTDTQYF.

The V call is TRBV7-8, the J call TRBJ2-7; D gene uncertain. Germline CDR1 reads SGHVS; CDR2 reads FQNEAQ. The CDR3 contains 12 residues. V lost 5 bases and J lost 6, with 11 bases in between. This CDR3 is CASSLARSEQYF. The CDR3 coding sequence is TGTGCCAGCAGCCTCGCACGGTCCGAGCAGTACTTC.

The chain recombines TRBV2 with TRBJ2-6; 9 bases are shared with TRBD2. Trimming removed 4 bases from V and 0 bases from J; junction bases left unmatched: 10. CDR1 SNHLY and CDR2 FYNNEI come from the germline V gene. CDR3 size: 19 residues. The CDR3 nucleotides are TGTGCCAGCAGTGGGATGCCTAGCGGGACGAGCTCTGGGGCCAACGTCCTGACTTTC. Translating it yields CASSGMPSGTSSGANVLTF.

The chain joins TRBV7-9 to TRBJ2-4; TRBD2 is a possible D gene (6 bases). V dropped 5 bases and J dropped 1 base, with 12 bases sitting between them. Germline loops: CDR1 SEHNR, CDR2 FQNEAQ (reference sequence). The CDR3 sequence is 15 residues long. In DNA form, the CDR3 reads TGTGCCAGCAGCCCGCCGGAGGGCGCCAAAAACATTCAGTACTTC. Its protein is CASSPPEGAKNIQYF.

The table lists this clone with a count of one. The identical CDR3 is also encoded by other nucleotide sequences in the sample. The V and J genes are TRBV13 and TRBJ1-2; D unclear. Germline V gene lookup returns CDR1 PRHDT and CDR2 FYEKMQ (reference sequence). V lost 1 base and J 4 bases, leaving 16 bases between the germline ends. This CDR3 has 16 amino acids. The CDR3 region has the DNA TGTGCCAGCAGCTTAGAACCGGCAGGTACTCGCTATGGCTACACCTTC. Translating it yields CASSLEPAGTRYGYTF.

This clone was observed once. Here the CDR3 reads CASSIYRGYEQYF. As DNA, the CDR3 is TGTGCCAGTAGTATCTACAGGGGTTACGAGCAGTACTTC. This rearrangement joins TRBV19 to TRBJ2-7; TRBD1 agrees at 7 bases. Germline V gene data show CDR1 as LNHDA and CDR2 as SQIVND (reference sequence). The CDR3 extends over 13 amino acids. Trimming cost V 3 bases and J 4 bases; bases outside gene matches: 3. The full variable domain, its missing parts supplied by reference TRBV19 and TRBJ2-7, is DGGITQSPKYLFRKEGQNVTLSCEQNLNHDAMYWYRQDPGQGLRLIYYSQIVNDFQKGDIAEGYSVSREKKESFPLTVTSAQKNPTAFYLCASSIYRGYEQYFGPGTRLTVT.

This rearrangement joins TRBV7-9 to TRBJ2-2, with D hard to call. Trimming removed 7 bases from V and 4 bases from J, with 4 bases in between. The CDR3 runs 11 residues. Germline-derived CDR1 and CDR2 are SEHNR and FQNEAQ (reference sequence). CDR3 in DNA: TGTGCCAGCATCCTCACCGGGGAGCTGTTTTTT. Translated: CASILTGELFF.

The chain uses TRBV14 and TRBJ2-7, with 9 bases identical to TRBD1. The length of the CDR3 is 17 residues. In germline, CDR1 is SGHDN, CDR2 FVKESK. V lost 0 bases to trimming and J lost 2 bases; unmatched junction nucleotides: 8. For the CDR3, the DNA is TGTGCCAGCAGCCAAGAGCTCTCCGGGACAGGGCCCTACGAGCAGTACTTC. It is translated as CASSQELSGTGPYEQYF.

The V gene is TRBV7-3, the J gene TRBJ2-6; the D gene is possibly TRBD1 (6 bases). Germline V gene sequence: CDR1 SGHTA, CDR2 FQGTGA. Trimming took 3 bases from V and 0 from J, leaving 18 bases between them. CDR3 length equals 19 residues. CDR3 residues: CASSFLGQPSPSGANVLTF. The CDR3 nucleotides read TGTGCCAGCAGCTTCTTAGGACAGCCCTCTCCCTCTGGGGCCAACGTCCTGACTTTC. The entire variable domain, with the rest obtained from reference TRBV7-3 and TRBJ2-6, is as follows: GAGVSQTPSNKVTEKGKYVELRCDPISGHTALYWYRQSLGQGPEFLIYFQGTGAADDSGLPNDRFFAVRPEGSVSTLKIQRTERGDSAVYLCASSFLGQPSPSGANVLTFGAGSRLTVL.

This clone was picked up one time. The V and J genes are TRBV29-1 and TRBJ1-3, with 7 bases lining up with TRBD1. The CDR3 runs to 15 residues. Unmatched junction bases numbered 11, after V lost 6 bases and J lost 3 bases. Germline V gives CDR1 SQVTM, CDR2 ANQGSEA. CDR3 loop: CSVQRQGEGGNTIYF. Written as DNA, the CDR3 is TGCAGCGTCCAAAGACAGGGCGAGGGTGGAAACACCATATATTTT.

The rearrangement joins TRBV7-2 to TRBJ2-1, with D perhaps TRBD1 (5 bases). The CDR3 runs 16 residues. V was cut by 3 bases and J by 1 base, with 13 bases left in between. In germline, CDR1 is SGHTA, CDR2 FQGNSA. The CDR3 loop is CASSLPRAGSYNEQFF. Here the CDR3 DNA reads TGTGCCAGCAGCTTGCCCCGGGCAGGGTCCTACAATGAGCAGTTCTTC.

The chain employs TRBV6-6 and TRBJ2-7, with D unclear. The CDR3 is 16 residues long. Germline CDR1 and CDR2: MNHNY and SVGAGI (reference sequence). V gave up 5 bases and J gave up 0 bases, with 17 bases separating them. The chain's CDR3 is CASSPSLPISSYEQYF. CDR3 DNA: TGTGCCAGCAGTCCTTCGCTCCCCATCAGCTCCTACGAGCAGTACTTC.

The chain combines TRBV4-1 with TRBJ1-1; 7 bases match TRBD1. Trimming cost V 5 bases and J 0 bases; bases outside gene matches: 9. The CDR3 has 16 residues. The germline CDR1 and CDR2 sequences are MGHRA and YSYEKL. In DNA, the CDR3 is TGCGCCAGCAGCTTCCGAGTAACAGGGGTGAACACTGAAGCTTTCTTT. Encoded protein: CASSFRVTGVNTEAFF.

V usage is TRBV11-2 and J usage is TRBJ2-3; TRBD1 is a possible D gene (6 bases). Germline lookup yields CDR1 SGHAT and CDR2 FQNNGV. V gave up 5 bases and J gave up 1 base, with 10 bases separating them. This CDR3 region has 14 residues. The CDR3 loop reads CASSRGGGTDTQYF. CDR3 DNA sequence: TGTGCCAGCAGCCGAGGGGGAGGCACAGATACGCAGTATTTT.

The gene calls are TRBV7-6 and TRBJ1-1; a possible D gene is TRBD1 (5 bases). Trimming stripped 0 bases from V and 2 bases from J, with 7 bases between. CDR1 and CDR2 from the germline V gene are SGHVS and FNYEAQ. This CDR3 is 14 amino acids long. The CDR3 DNA sequence: TGTGCCAGCAGCTTAGCCGACAGTAACACTGAAGCTTTCTTT. As protein: CASSLADSNTEAFF.

This clone was seen a single time. The chain joins TRBV27 to TRBJ2-1; weak D call: TRBD1 (7 bases). The CDR3 loop spans 13 amino acids. Germline assignment: CDR1 MNHEY and CDR2 SMNVEV (reference sequence). Trimming took 4 bases from V and 6 from J, leaving 10 bases between them. CDR3 DNA sequence: TGTGCCAGCAGTTATCAGGGGGGCAATGAGCAGTTCTTC. It is translated as CASSYQGGNEQFF.

The chain uses TRBV5-4 and TRBJ1-2; 7 bases map to TRBD1. This CDR3 is built from 15 residues. The V gene's germline CDR1 is SGHNT and CDR2 YYREEE (reference sequence). V was clipped by 4 bases and J by 7 bases; unmatched bases: 13. The CDR3 region is CASSPSLASGGGYTF. The CDR3 DNA sequence: TGTGCCAGCAGCCCCTCGCTGGCCTCAGGGGGTGGCTACACCTTC.

This chain joins TRBV19 and TRBJ2-1; no firm D call. The CDR3 loop spans 13 amino acids. CDR1 is LNHDA, CDR2 SQIVND, per germline (reference sequence). With 1 base removed from V and 7 bases from J, the gap between germline ends came to 8 bases. CDR3 nucleotide sequence: TGTGCCAGTAGTATAGGACTTACTAATGAGCAGTTCTTC. This sequence encodes CASSIGLTNEQFF.

CDR3 loop: CASSPSPETGPLLEQYF. The DNA of the CDR3 is TGTGCCAGCAGCCCCTCACCCGAGACAGGGCCCCTTCTCGAGCAGTACTTC. This sequence joins TRBV11-2 and TRBJ2-7; 7 bases are a match to TRBD1. V shed 5 bases and J 6 bases; nucleotides not matched to a gene: 19. From germline, CDR1 is SGHAT and CDR2 FQNNGV. The CDR3 has 17 amino acids. Using reference TRBV11-2 and TRBJ2-7 for the parts outside the CDR3, the full variable domain is EAGVAQSPRYKIIEKRQSVAFWCNPISGHATLYWYQQILGQGPKLLIQFQNNGVVDDSQLPKDRFSAERLKGVDSTLKIQPAKLEDSAVYLCASSPSPETGPLLEQYFGPGTRLTVT.